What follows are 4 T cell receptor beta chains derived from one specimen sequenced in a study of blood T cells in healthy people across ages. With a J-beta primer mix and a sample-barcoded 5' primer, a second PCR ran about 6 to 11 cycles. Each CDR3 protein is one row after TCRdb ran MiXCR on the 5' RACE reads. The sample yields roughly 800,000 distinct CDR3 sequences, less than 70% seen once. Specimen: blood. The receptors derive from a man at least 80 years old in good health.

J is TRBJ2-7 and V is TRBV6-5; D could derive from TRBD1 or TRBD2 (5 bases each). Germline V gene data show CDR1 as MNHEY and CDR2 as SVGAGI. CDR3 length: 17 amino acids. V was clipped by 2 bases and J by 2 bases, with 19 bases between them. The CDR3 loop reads CASSYRSSGTLPYEQYF. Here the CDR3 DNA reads TGTGCCAGCAGTTACCGCTCCTCCGGGACGCTCCCCTACGAGCAGTACTTC.

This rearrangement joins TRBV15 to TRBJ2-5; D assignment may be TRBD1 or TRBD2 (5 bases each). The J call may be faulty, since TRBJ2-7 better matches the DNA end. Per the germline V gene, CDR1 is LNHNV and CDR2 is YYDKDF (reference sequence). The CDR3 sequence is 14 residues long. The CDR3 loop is CATSRRGVVDEQYF. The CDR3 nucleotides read TGTGCCACCAGCAGACGAGGGGTGGTCGACGAGCAGTACTTC.

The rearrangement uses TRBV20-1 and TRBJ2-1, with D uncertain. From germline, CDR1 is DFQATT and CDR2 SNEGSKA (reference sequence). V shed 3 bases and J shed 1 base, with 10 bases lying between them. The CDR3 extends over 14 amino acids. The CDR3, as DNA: TGCAGTGCTAGTGCAGGCATTTCCTACAATGAGCAGTTCTTC. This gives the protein CSASAGISYNEQFF.

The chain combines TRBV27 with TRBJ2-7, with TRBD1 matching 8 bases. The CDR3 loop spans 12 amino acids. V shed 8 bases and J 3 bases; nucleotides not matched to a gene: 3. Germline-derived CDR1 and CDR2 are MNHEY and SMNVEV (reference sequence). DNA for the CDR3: TGTGCCAGCGGTGACAGGGGCTACGAGCAGTACTTC. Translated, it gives CASGDRGYEQYF.